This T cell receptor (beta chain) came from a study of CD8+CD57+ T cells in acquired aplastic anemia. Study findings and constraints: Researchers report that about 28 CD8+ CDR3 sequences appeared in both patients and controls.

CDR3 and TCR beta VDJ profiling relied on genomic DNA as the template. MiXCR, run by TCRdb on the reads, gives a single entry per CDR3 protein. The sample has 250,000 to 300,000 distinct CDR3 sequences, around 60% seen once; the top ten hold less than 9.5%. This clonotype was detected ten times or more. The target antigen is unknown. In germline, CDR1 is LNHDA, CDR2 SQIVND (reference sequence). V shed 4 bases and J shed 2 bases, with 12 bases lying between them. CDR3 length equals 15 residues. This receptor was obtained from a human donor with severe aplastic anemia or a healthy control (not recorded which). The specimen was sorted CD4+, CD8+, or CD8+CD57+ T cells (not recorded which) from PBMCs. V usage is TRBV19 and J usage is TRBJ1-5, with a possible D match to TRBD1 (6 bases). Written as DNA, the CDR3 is TGTGCCAGTAGTAAAAGGGACAATGGCAATCAGCCCCAGCATTTT. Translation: CASSKRDNGNQPQHF.